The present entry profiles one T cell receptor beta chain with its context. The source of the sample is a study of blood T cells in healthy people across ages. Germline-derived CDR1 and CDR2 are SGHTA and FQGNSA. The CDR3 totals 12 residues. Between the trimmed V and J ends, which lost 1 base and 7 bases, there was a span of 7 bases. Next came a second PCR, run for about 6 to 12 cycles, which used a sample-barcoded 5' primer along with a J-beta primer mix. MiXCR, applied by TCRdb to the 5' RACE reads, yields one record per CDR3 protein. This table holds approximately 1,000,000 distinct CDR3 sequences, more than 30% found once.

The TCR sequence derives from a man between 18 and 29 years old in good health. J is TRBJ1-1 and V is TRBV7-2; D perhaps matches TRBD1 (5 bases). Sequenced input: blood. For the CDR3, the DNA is TGTGCCAGCAGCTTAGACAGGAATGAAGCTTTCTTT. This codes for CASSLDRNEAFF.